The present entry profiles one T cell receptor beta chain with its context. No antigen is known for it. The V gene's germline CDR1 is MNHEY and CDR2 SVGAGI. The V end was cut by 5 bases, the J end by 5 bases, with 16 bases between. The CDR3 is made up of 14 amino acids. Clones were sequenced by immunoSEQ multiplex PCR, and TCRdb holds only the in-frame ones, with some missing. The sample lists about 110,000 clones, more than 80% occurring once. This sample stems from a study of graft-versus-host responses after intestinal transplantation. About the research overall: Once they had received anti-thymocyte globulin induction, all recipients took tacrolimus and steroids for about three years.

The sample in question was unstimulated CD4+ T cells sorted from spleen or lymph node cells, obtained before transplant. The rearrangement links TRBV6-5 to TRBJ2-7; D may be TRBD1 or TRBD2 (5 bases each). This sequence originates from a human donor who was the organ donor for an intestinal transplant. CDR3 DNA sequence: TGTGCCAGCAGTGAATTTACCAGGGAGAACGAGCAGTACTTC. It encodes CASSEFTRENEQYF.